One T cell receptor (beta chain) is described in this entry. Germline CDR1 MGHDK, CDR2 SYGVNS. Trimming cost V 7 bases and J 7 bases; bases outside gene matches: 6. This CDR3 comprises 12 residues. The repertoire was sequenced with immunoSEQ multiplex PCR; TCRdb's copy has only in-frame clones and lacks some. The sample includes some 130,000 clones, over 75% seen only once; the top ten take 35% to 45%. The sample belongs to a study of blood T cell repertoires in COVID-19. About the study: PBMCs, B-cell-depleted T cells, or T cells were the source of the cDNA or gDNA that made up the material.

The receptor was isolated from a human donor in a cohort sampled during active COVID-19. The sequenced sample was peripheral blood. The J gene is TRBJ1-2, the V gene TRBV25-1; 7 nucleotides match TRBD1. This CDR3 is CASKGAGSGYTF. The CDR3 nucleotides read TGTGCCAGCAAGGGGGCCGGGTCTGGCTACACCTTC.